This section outlines one T cell receptor (beta chain) sequence together with its context. The source of the sample is a study of blood T cell repertoires in COVID-19. As for the study in general: Samples came from the United States, Italy and Spain, spanning acute and convalescent COVID-19. PBMCs, B-cell-depleted T cells, or T cells provided the cDNA or gDNA that made up the material.

Trimming left V 3 bases short and J 0 bases short, with 9 bases between. This CDR3 spans 16 amino acids. Germline V gives CDR1 MNHNS, CDR2 SASEGT. Sequencing was performed with immunoSEQ multiplex PCR; in TCRdb, only in-frame clones are kept and a portion is missing. Counted here are 85,000 to 95,000 clones, approximately 76% occurring once; the ten biggest clones make up approximately 6.8%. This TCR came from a man aged 70 or older with acute or convalescent COVID-19. The sample comprised peripheral blood. The chain employs TRBV6-1 and TRBJ2-6; perhaps TRBD2 as D (5 bases). The CDR3 nucleotides are TGTGCCAGCAGTGACCGGGGAGTCTCTGGGGCCAACGTCCTGACTTTC. Residues: CASSDRGVSGANVLTF.